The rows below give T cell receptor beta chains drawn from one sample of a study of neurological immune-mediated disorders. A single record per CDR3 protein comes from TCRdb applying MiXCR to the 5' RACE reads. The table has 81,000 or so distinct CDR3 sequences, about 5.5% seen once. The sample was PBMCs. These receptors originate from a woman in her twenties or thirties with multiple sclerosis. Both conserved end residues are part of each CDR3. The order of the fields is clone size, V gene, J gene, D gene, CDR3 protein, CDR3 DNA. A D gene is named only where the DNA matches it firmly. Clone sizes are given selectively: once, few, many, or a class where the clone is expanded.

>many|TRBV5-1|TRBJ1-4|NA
CASSLSGTANEKLFF
TGCGCCAGCAGCTTGTCGGGTACGGCTAATGAAAAACTGTTTTTT
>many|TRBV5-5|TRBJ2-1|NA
CASSGGTRGNEQFF
TGTGCCAGCAGCGGCGGGACCCGTGGGAATGAGCAGTTCTTC
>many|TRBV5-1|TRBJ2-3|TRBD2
CASSPWNLAGSTDTQYF
TGCGCCAGCAGCCCGTGGAACCTAGCGGGGAGCACAGATACGCAGTATTTT
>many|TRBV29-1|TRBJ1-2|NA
CSAGAGANYGYTF
TGCAGCGCGGGTGCAGGGGCGAACTATGGCTACACCTTC
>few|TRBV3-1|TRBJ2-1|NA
CASSDYLKRDSSYNEQFF
TGTGCCAGCAGCGACTACCTTAAGCGGGACAGCTCCTACAATGAGCAGTTCTTC
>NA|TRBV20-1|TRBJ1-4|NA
CSARPTALPTNEKLFF
TGCAGTGCTAGGCCCACAGCATTGCCAACTAATGAAAAACTGTTTTTT
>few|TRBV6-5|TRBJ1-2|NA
CASSYSQGLANYGYTF
TGTGCCAGCAGTTACTCGCAGGGGTTGGCTAACTATGGCTACACCTTC
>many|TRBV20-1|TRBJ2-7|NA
CSARDRDGSPYEQYF
TGCAGTGCTAGAGATAGGGACGGGAGCCCCTACGAGCAGTACTTC
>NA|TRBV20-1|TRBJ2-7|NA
CSASRGRSTYEQYF
TGCAGTGCCTCACGGGGGCGTAGTACCTACGAGCAGTACTTC
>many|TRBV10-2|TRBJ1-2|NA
CASSESRGYGYTF
TGCGCCAGCAGTGAGTCGCGGGGGTATGGCTACACCTTC
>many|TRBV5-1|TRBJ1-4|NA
CASSQTGGNEKLFF
TGCGCCAGCAGCCAGACCGGGGGTAATGAAAAACTGTTTTTT
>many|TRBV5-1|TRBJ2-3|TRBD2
CASSPPIGGGADTQYF
TGCGCCAGCAGCCCTCCCATTGGCGGGGGGGCAGATACGCAGTATTTT
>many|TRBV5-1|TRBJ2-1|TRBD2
CASSLFSLSASGSGYEQFF
TGCGCCAGCAGCTTGTTTTCATTATCGGCCAGCGGGAGTGGCTATGAGCAGTTCTTC
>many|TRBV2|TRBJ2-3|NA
CASSERGENTDTQYF
TGTGCCAGCAGTGAAAGGGGGGAAAACACAGATACGCAGTATTTT
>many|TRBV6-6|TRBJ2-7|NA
CASSLASSYEQYF
TGTGCCAGCAGTTTAGCGTCCTCCTACGAGCAGTACTTC
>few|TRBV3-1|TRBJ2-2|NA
CASSQPDTGELFF
TGTGCCAGCAGCCAACCTGACACCGGGGAGCTGTTTTTT
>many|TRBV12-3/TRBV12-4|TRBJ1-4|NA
CASSRSATNEKLFF
TGTGCCAGCAGTAGGTCAGCAACTAATGAAAAACTGTTTTTT
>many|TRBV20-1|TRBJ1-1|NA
CSARDPGGKIGTEAFF
TGCAGTGCTAGAGATCCCGGGGGAAAGATAGGCACTGAAGCTTTCTTT
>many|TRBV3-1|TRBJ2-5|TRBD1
CASSHELGQGGLGETQYF
TGTGCCAGCAGCCACGAACTAGGACAGGGAGGCCTTGGAGAGACCCAGTACTTC
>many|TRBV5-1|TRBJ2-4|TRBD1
CASSLAAGGIQYF
TGCGCCAGCAGCTTGGCCGCAGGGGGCATACAGTACTTC